Listed below are T cell receptor beta chains from one sample, sequenced in a study of blood T cell repertoires in COVID-19. Libraries were prepared by immunoSEQ multiplex PCR; TCRdb keeps only in-frame clonotypes and omits some of them. There are 300,000 to 450,000 clones in the sample; more than 85% occur only once, and 3% lies in the top ten. Specimen: peripheral blood. The receptors come from a human donor in a cohort sampled during active COVID-19. CDR3s include the opening cysteine and the closing phenylalanine or tryptophan. A D gene is named only where the DNA matches it firmly. For some rows the clone size is stated as once, few or many, or as a class when expanded; others skip it.

TRBV19	TRBJ1-5	-	-	TGTGCCAGTAGTAAGGGGGTGGAGGCCGGCAATCAGCCCCAGCATTTT	CASSKGVEAGNQPQHF
TRBV19	TRBJ2-7	-	TRBD1	TGTGCCAGTAGTAACCCACGACAGGGGGCGAAGGACGAGCAGTACTTC	CASSNPRQGAKDEQYF
TRBV30	TRBJ1-2	-	-	TGTGCCTGGAGCGCCCGGGCAGGGGAAGACTACACCTTC	CAWSARAGEDYTF
TRBV11-2	TRBJ1-1	once	-	TGTGCCAGCAGCTTAGATGGGCAGAACACTGAAGCTTTCTTT	CASSLDGQNTEAFF
TRBV18	TRBJ2-2	-	TRBD1	TGTGCCAGCTCACTGGGACAGGTGGGCACCGGGGAGCTGTTTTTT	CASSLGQVGTGELFF
TRBV5-6	TRBJ2-5	-	-	TGTGCCAGCAGCATGGCCCCCACCAGGGAGACCCAGTACTTC	CASSMAPTRETQYF
TRBV7-9	TRBJ2-2	-	-	TGTGCCAGCAGGTCTTCGGGAGCCGGGGAGCTGTTTTTT	CASRSSGAGELFF
TRBV4-1	TRBJ2-3	-	-	TGCGCCAGCAGCCAAGATCCATCCAATACGCAGTATTTT	CASSQDPSNTQYF
TRBV2	TRBJ1-5	-	-	TGTGCCAGCAGTGGAGTCGGGGGGGTGGGCAATCAGCCCCAGCATTTT	CASSGVGGVGNQPQHF
TRBV28	TRBJ2-7	-	-	TGTGCCAGCAGTCACCCGGCGGGGACAGCCTTCTATGAGCAGTACTTC	CASSHPAGTAFYEQYF
TRBV28	TRBJ1-5	-	-	TGTGCCAGCAGTTTACGTCAGGGAGGGAATCAGCCCCAGCATTTT	CASSLRQGGNQPQHF
TRBV6-1	TRBJ2-7	-	TRBD1	TGTGCCAGCAGTGAGGGAACAGGGGGCTGGTCGGGCTACGAGCAGTACTTC	CASSEGTGGWSGYEQYF
TRBV4-1	TRBJ2-3	-	-	TGCGCCAGCAGCCGGGGAGGTCTCGGGAGCCCCGATACGCAGTATTTT	CASSRGGLGSPDTQYF
TRBV6-6	TRBJ1-4	-	-	TGTGCCAGCAGTTACAGTCCGGGGGGCGAAGAACTGTTTTTT	CASSYSPGGEELFF
TRBV15	TRBJ1-2	-	-	TGTGCCACCAGCCTCACGGTCGGGGGGTCTGGCTACACCTTC	CATSLTVGGSGYTF
TRBV18	TRBJ2-7	-	-	TGTGCCAGCTCACCCACCCGCAGGGGATACTACGAGCAGTACTTC	CASSPTRRGYYEQYF
TRBV2	TRBJ1-3	-	-	TGTGCCAGCAGTGAAATTAACTCTAGGAGGAACACCATATATTTT	CASSEINSRRNTIYF
TRBV3-1/TRBV3-2	TRBJ1-1	few	-	TGTGCCAGCAGCCAAGTCCAAGGACACGGAGCTTTCTTT	CASSQVQGHGAFF
TRBV10-1	TRBJ2-1	-	TRBD2	TGCGCCAGCAGTGCGACGACTAGCGGGAGGGCCTCCTACAATGAGCAGTTCTTC	CASSATTSGRASYNEQFF
TRBV4-2	TRBJ2-1	-	-	TGTGCCAGCAGCCAAGATAACGGGAGACGGAAGTTCTTC	CASSQDNGRRKFF
TRBV5-1	TRBJ2-7	-	TRBD2	TGCGCCAGCAGCTCAGCGGGGGCCTACGAGCAGTACTTC	CASSSAGAYEQYF
TRBV28	TRBJ2-3	-	-	TGTGCCAGCAGTTTCGGTCTAGCAGATACGCAGTATTTT	CASSFGLADTQYF
TRBV6-5	TRBJ2-7	-	-	TGTGCCAGCACCCCTACGAGAGAGGCCGAGCAGTACTTC	CASTPTREAEQYF
TRBV5-5	TRBJ2-5	-	TRBD2	TGTGCCAGCAGCCCAGCCGGGACTAGGGAAGAGACCCAGTACTTC	CASSPAGTREETQYF
TRBV12-3/TRBV12-4	TRBJ2-1	few	TRBD2	TGTGCCAGTACGACTAGCGGGAGTGGTGAGCAGTTCTTC	CASTTSGSGEQFF
TRBV4-1	TRBJ1-1	once	-	TGCGCCAGCAGCCAAGCCACCAGGGGTGGTAAGACTGAAGCTTTCTTT	CASSQATRGGKTEAFF
TRBV9	TRBJ2-7	-	-	TGTGCCAGCAGCCTAGGGCAGGGCTACGAGCAGTACTTC	CASSLGQGYEQYF
TRBV5-4	TRBJ2-2	-	TRBD1	TGTGCCAGCAGCTTGGACAGGGGCACCGGGGAGCTGTTTTTT	CASSLDRGTGELFF
TRBV10-1	TRBJ2-7	-	TRBD2	TGCGCCCGCGACCTAGCGGGAGCACCCTACGAGCAGTACTTC	CARDLAGAPYEQYF
TRBV6-5	TRBJ1-6	-	TRBD1	TGTGCCAGCAGTCGGCCGGGACAGGGGAATTCACCCCTCCACTTT	CASSRPGQGNSPLHF
TRBV4-2	TRBJ2-1	-	TRBD2	TGTGCCAGCAGCCAAGAACTAGCGGGGGGTAACAATGAGCAGTTCTTC	CASSQELAGGNNEQFF
TRBV3-1/TRBV3-2	TRBJ2-7	few	TRBD2	TGTGCCAGCAGCCAAGATAGGGGACTAGCGGGAGAAGACGAGCAGTACTTC	CASSQDRGLAGEDEQYF
TRBV4-1	TRBJ2-5	-	TRBD1	TGCGCCAGCAGCCAAGTCGGACAGGGTAAAGAGACCCAGTACTTC	CASSQVGQGKETQYF
TRBV5-1	TRBJ1-2	few	TRBD1	TGCGCCAGCAGCACAACAGGGGGAGGCTACACCTTC	CASSTTGGGYTF
TRBV5-1	TRBJ1-1	-	-	TGCGCCAGCAGCCAGAGCGGAGGCGACACTGAAGCTTTCTTT	CASSQSGGDTEAFF
TRBV9	TRBJ2-2	-	-	TGTGCCAGCAGCGTAGTAGCAGATCCCACCGGGGAGCTGTTTTTT	CASSVVADPTGELFF
TRBV5-6	TRBJ1-6	-	-	TGTGCCAGCAGCGAAGCTGGCTCCTATAATTCACCCCTCCACTTT	CASSEAGSYNSPLHF
TRBV7-9	TRBJ2-7	-	TRBD1	TGTGCCAGCAGCTTCGGGACAGGGTTCGGGGCCTACGAGCAGTACTTC	CASSFGTGFGAYEQYF
TRBV19	TRBJ2-7	-	TRBD1	TGTGCCAGTAGTGTATCCGGGACAGGGAATTTCTACGAGCAGTACTTC	CASSVSGTGNFYEQYF
TRBV5-1	TRBJ1-6	-	-	TGCGCCAGCAGCTTGAGCAGGACTTATTCACCCCTCCACTTT	CASSLSRTYSPLHF
TRBV4-1	TRBJ2-3	-	TRBD2	TGCGCCAGCAGCCAAGGGAGCGGGCTAGCGGGGGGCACAGATACGCAGTATTTT	CASSQGSGLAGGTDTQYF
TRBV5-1	TRBJ1-1	-	-	TGCGCCAGCAGCTTGGGGACAGCAGACACTGAAGCTTTCTTT	CASSLGTADTEAFF
TRBV4-1	TRBJ1-5	few	TRBD1	TGCGCCAGCAGCCAAGCGGACAGGAATCAGCCCCAGCATTTT	CASSQADRNQPQHF